These 20 T cell receptor beta chains originate from one sample sequenced in a study of spatial heterogeneity in lung cancer. General observations from the study: The study found that expanded intratumoral alpha and beta TCR counts tracked tumor mutation counts.

What these receptors recognize is not known. As for time point: sample taken at primary tumor resection. A single record per CDR3 protein comes from TCRdb applying MiXCR to the 5' RACE reads. The repertoire has 20,000 to 25,000 distinct CDR3 sequences, 15% to 20% of them found once; the top ten carry more than 30%. The sequences come from lung tumor tissue, collected at surgery. The receptor source for this set is a female donor with early-stage non-small cell lung cancer.

The chain is built from TRBV9 and TRBJ2-7; 12 positions match TRBD1. The germline V gene encodes CDR1 SGDLS and CDR2 YYNGEE. The CDR3 has 14 residues. The V segment lost 4 bases and the J segment 4 bases; nucleotides outside the gene matches: 3. DNA for the CDR3: TGTGCCAGCAGCAAGGGACAGGGGGCTTACGAGCAGTACTTC. It specifies CASSKGQGAYEQYF.

Turning to this clonotype: Possible read error: a much larger clone is one base away. As the CDR3 is not closed by the conserved phenylalanine or tryptophan, this likely results from a read error. The gene calls are TRBV25-1 and TRBJ2-7, with D unresolved. There are 11 residues in the CDR3. The V gene lost 3 bases and the J gene lost 0 bases, with 0 bases spanning the gap. Germline V lookup: CDR1 MGHDK, CDR2 SYGVNS. The CDR3 DNA follows: TGTGCCAGCAGTGACTCCTACGAGCAGTACATC. Translated, it gives CASSDSYEQYI.

This clonotype is labeled medium-sized. The J gene is TRBJ2-2, the V gene TRBV5-1; D perhaps matches TRBD1 (6 bases). CDR3 length equals 16 residues. The V end lost 5 bases, the J end lost 2 bases, and 16 bases lay between the germline ends. Germline V gene data show CDR1 as SGHRS and CDR2 as YFSETQ. This chain's CDR3 is CASSPGTSSNTGELFF. CDR3 in DNA: TGCGCCAGCAGTCCAGGGACATCATCAAACACCGGGGAGCTGTTTTTT.

The genes are TRBV11-2 and TRBJ2-1, with 8 nucleotides matching TRBD2. This CDR3 comprises 16 residues. In germline, CDR1 is SGHAT, CDR2 FQNNGV. The junction had 8 bases not matched to a gene; V was cut back by 6 bases and J by 1 base. CDR3 amino acids: CASRHQLAASYNEQFF. The DNA for the CDR3 is TGTGCCAGCAGGCACCAACTAGCGGCGTCCTACAATGAGCAGTTCTTC.

This clonotype appeared many times. The chain joins TRBV10-3 to TRBJ2-1; possibly TRBD2 for D (6 bases). This CDR3 has 12 amino acids. Germline loops: CDR1 ENHRY, CDR2 SYGVKD. Trimming took 11 bases from V and 5 from J, leaving 13 bases between them. The chain's CDR3 is CASQGLNNEQFF. The CDR3 DNA reads as TGTGCCTCCCAGGGACTGAACAATGAGCAGTTCTTC.

The sample holds many counts of this clonotype. The chain carries TRBV7-2 and TRBJ2-7; D remains ambiguous. Looked up from germline, CDR1 is SGHTA and CDR2 is FQGNSA. The CDR3 has 13 amino acids. V was clipped by 7 bases and J by 3 bases, with 13 bases between them. CDR3 region: CASTLRGNYEQYF. CDR3 nucleotides: TGTGCCAGCACCCTACGTGGGAACTACGAGCAGTACTTC.

On this clonotype: This could be a read error, since a much larger clone is one nucleotide away. V usage is TRBV7-9 and J usage is TRBJ2-2, with D perhaps given as TRBD1 or TRBD2 (6 bases each). Trimming took 6 bases from V and 4 from J, leaving 18 bases between them. This CDR3 is built from 16 residues. Germline V gene data show CDR1 as SEHNR and CDR2 as FQNEAQ (reference sequence). CDR3 sequence reads: CASRWEGGTSTGELFF. CDR3 bases: TGTGCCAGCAGGTGGGAAGGGGGGACCTCCACCGGGGAGCTGTTTTTT.

This rearrangement joins TRBV20-1 to TRBJ1-4, with D hard to call. The V and J ends lost 6 bases and 6 bases respectively, with 8 bases between them. The CDR3 spans 11 residues. Germline lookup yields CDR1 DFQATT and CDR2 SNEGSKA (reference sequence). CDR3 sequence (DNA): TGCAGTGCCAAAGAACATGAAAAACTGTTTTTT. It translates to CSAKEHEKLFF.

This chain uses TRBV5-1 with TRBJ2-5; TRBD2 is a possible D gene (7 bases). The CDR3 length is 16 residues. Germline CDR1 reads SGHRS; CDR2 reads YFSETQ. Trimming stripped 0 bases from V and 5 bases from J, with 17 bases between. Here the CDR3 DNA reads TGCGCCAGCAGCTTGGCTTTCAGGGGAGGGTCGGAGACCCAGTACTTC. Protein product: CASSLAFRGGSETQYF.

This clonotype was counted a few times. The chain combines TRBV20-1 with TRBJ2-1; D perhaps matches TRBD2 (6 bases). Germline loops: CDR1 DFQATT, CDR2 SNEGSKA (reference sequence). The ends were cut back, 2 bases at V and 6 bases at J, with 14 bases in the middle. The CDR3 runs to 14 residues. CDR3 DNA: TGCAGTGCTAGACCACCCGGGACTGGCAATGAGCAGTTCTTC. Translating it yields CSARPPGTGNEQFF.

In this sample, this clonotype turned up once. The chain links TRBV28 to TRBJ2-3; no clear D. V shed 3 bases and J shed 3 bases, with 1 base lying between them. The CDR3 sequence is 11 residues long. Germline loops: CDR1 MDHEN, CDR2 SYDVKM. The CDR3 spells CASSFTDTQYF. The CDR3 DNA reads TGTGCCAGCAGTTTTACAGATACGCAGTATTTT.

This clonotype was found a few times. The J gene is TRBJ2-4, the V gene TRBV19, with D tentatively TRBD2 (7 bases). Germline V CDR1 and CDR2: LNHDA, SQIVND (reference sequence). Deletions cut 7 bases from V and 6 bases from J, with 19 bases between. The CDR3 is 15 residues long. The CDR3 loop is CASTTLGGGINIQYF. The CDR3 DNA reads as TGTGCCAGTACTACCCTGGGGGGGGGCATAAACATTCAGTACTTC.

The chain links TRBV27 to TRBJ2-1; D ambiguous. Trimming stripped 5 bases from V and 4 bases from J, with 9 bases between. This CDR3 has 13 amino acids. CDR1 and CDR2 (germline): MNHEY, SMNVEV (reference sequence). The CDR3: CASSRHGYNEQFF. CDR3 in DNA: TGTGCCAGCAGTCGTCATGGTTACAATGAGCAGTTCTTC.

V is TRBV7-6 and J is TRBJ2-3, with D perhaps assigned TRBD1 or TRBD2 (5 bases each). CDR3 length: 14 residues. In germline, CDR1 is SGHVS, CDR2 FNYEAQ. Trimming stripped 5 bases from V and 2 bases from J, with 11 bases between. In DNA form, the CDR3 reads TGTGCCAGCAGCCGGGCCGGGACCACAGATACGCAGTATTTT. Its translation: CASSRAGTTDTQYF.

This clonotype was detected ten times or more. V gene TRBV18 combines with J gene TRBJ2-5; D gene unclear. This CDR3 has 14 residues. Trimming took off 1 base at V and 1 base at J, with 7 bases between the two ends. The germline gives CDR1 KGHSH, CDR2 LQKENI. In nucleotides, the CDR3 is TGTGCCAGCTCACCACAAGGTACCCAAGAGACCCAGTACTTC. It yields the protein CASSPQGTQETQYF. The full variable domain, rest sourced from reference TRBV18 and TRBJ2-5, is NAGVMQNPRHLVRRRGQEARLRCSPMKGHSHVYWYRQLPEEGLKFMVYLQKENIIDESGMPKERFSAEFPKEGPSILRIQQVVRGDSAAYFCASSPQGTQETQYFGPGTRLLVL.

The table lists this clonotype with a few counts. The chain is built from TRBV14 and TRBJ2-1; 10 positions match TRBD2. V dropped 2 bases and J dropped 14; count of bases not matched to a gene: 6. Looked up from germline, CDR1 is SGHDN and CDR2 is FVKESK. There are 13 residues in the CDR3. CDR3 region: CASSQTGSGREFF. The DNA of the CDR3 is TGTGCCAGCAGCCAAACAGGGAGCGGGAGGGAGTTCTTC.

This clonotype was found many times. The chain recombines TRBV7-8 with TRBJ2-7, with a possible D match to TRBD1 (6 bases). This CDR3 has 13 residues. V was shortened by 3 bases and J by 3 bases, with 9 bases between the two germline ends. Germline CDR1 reads SGHVS; CDR2 reads FQNEAQ. CDR3 sequence reads: CASSFSQGYEQYF. The CDR3 nucleotides are TGTGCCAGCAGCTTTTCACAGGGCTACGAGCAGTACTTC.

The gene calls are TRBV5-1 and TRBJ2-2; D might be TRBD1 or TRBD2, each matching 5 bases. This CDR3 has 15 residues. V was cut by 8 bases and J by 1 base, with 15 bases left in between. Germline CDR1 reads SGHRS; CDR2 reads YFSETQ. The CDR3 DNA sequence: TGCGCCAGAAGCAGGGACGCCCAGAACACCGGGGAGCTGTTTTTT. It translates to CARSRDAQNTGELFF.

J is TRBJ2-3 and V is TRBV4-2; 7 nucleotides match TRBD1. Germline loops: CDR1 LGHNA, CDR2 YNFKEQ. The CDR3 contains 16 residues. The V segment lost 3 bases and the J segment 0 bases; nucleotides outside the gene matches: 6. CDR3 in amino acids: CASSQPLQGSTDTQYF. The DNA for the CDR3 is TGTGCCAGCAGCCAGCCGTTACAGGGGAGCACAGATACGCAGTATTTT.

This clonotype came up a few times. The chain links TRBV4-2 to TRBJ2-3; 9 nucleotides align to TRBD2. The V gene's germline CDR1 is LGHNA and CDR2 YNFKEQ. Losses at the gene ends were 1 base for V and 3 bases for J; bases not matched to a gene: 14. The CDR3 sequence is 19 residues long. CDR3 nucleotide sequence: TGTGCCAGCAGCCAAGTCACGGCGGGAGGGCCCGGGGAAACAGATACGCAGTATTTT. Translated, it gives CASSQVTAGGPGETDTQYF.